Sequencing of this TCR beta chain was carried out in a study of T cells in localized non-small cell lung cancer. Study results and limitations: Peak T cell clonality was found in uninvolved adjacent lung, exceeding tumor. Turning up in adjacent lung were a median around 58 of the top 100 tumor clones. A single tumor region was sequenced, leaving heterogeneity possible.

There are 15 residues in the CDR3. The V segment lost 1 base and the J segment 0 bases; nucleotides outside the gene matches: 0. Germline CDR1 reads MNHNS; CDR2 reads SASEGT. This clone appeared a few times. Its target is unknown. From the germline J gene comes the end of the CDR3, since the read stops 1 residue before it. The data were produced by immunoSEQ multiplex PCR, yet TCRdb's version contains in-frame clones alone and is incomplete. The table has about 6,700 clones, roughly 50% seen once. This chain joins TRBV6-1 and TRBJ2-1, with 7 positions matching TRBD1. The sequencing used lymph node tissue, collected before any cancer treatment. The TCR sequence derives from a female donor over 55 with stage I lung adenocarcinoma. The CDR3 reads CASSEGQGSYNEQFF. The CDR3 DNA, read in part, is TGTGCCAGCAGTGAAGGACAGGGCTCCTACAATGAGCAGTTC.